A single sample is the source of the 21 T cell receptor beta chains below, sequenced in a study of blood T cell repertoires in COVID-19 (dated by TCRdb to 2019 to 2021). Library construction relied on the immunoSEQ multiplex PCR assay. Not all clones reach the TCRdb copy of this immuneACCESS table, which keeps in-frame sequences only. Checked studies attribute under half of the gap to unresolved V genes and leave the rest unexplained. This sample has about 330,000 clones in its table, and around four fifths of those were observed once. The ten top clones hold about 1.2% of the sample. The sample taken for sequencing was peripheral blood. The origin of the receptors is a woman aged 45-59 years with acute or convalescent COVID-19.

This chain joins TRBV6-5 and TRBJ2-5; D is ambiguous. Germline assignment: CDR1 MNHEY and CDR2 SVGAGI. The V end lost 2 bases, the J end lost 2 bases, and 6 bases lay between the germline ends. This CDR3 spans 13 amino acids. The CDR3 region has the DNA TGTGCCAGCAGTTACAGGAGACAAGAGACCCAGTACTTC. Protein: CASSYRRQETQYF.

This chain connects TRBV5-4 to TRBJ2-3, with TRBD2 matching 12 bases. This CDR3 contains 19 residues. With V trimmed by 2 bases and J by 4 bases, 14 bases remained unmatched. In germline, CDR1 is SGHNT, CDR2 YYREEE (reference sequence). DNA of the CDR3: TGTGCCAGCAGCTTAGGCCTAGCGGGAGGGGGGAAGGAACCAGATACGCAGTATTTT. Translation gives CASSLGLAGGGKEPDTQYF.

This CDR3 is CASSIEGGAETQYF. DNA of the CDR3: TGTGCCAGCTCAATCGAAGGGGGAGCAGAGACCCAGTACTTC. This sequence joins TRBV18 and TRBJ2-5; possibly TRBD1 for D (6 bases). CDR3 size: 14 residues. Germline assignment: CDR1 KGHSH and CDR2 LQKENI. Trimming stripped 5 bases from V and 4 bases from J, with 14 bases between.

J is TRBJ1-2 and V is TRBV10-2; D is unresolved. CDR1 is WSHSY, CDR2 SAAADI, per germline. V was pared by 8 bases and J by 3 bases, with 16 bases between. This CDR3 has 14 amino acids. The CDR3 is CASAPAGRDYGYTF. CDR3 DNA sequence: TGCGCCAGCGCCCCGGCAGGCCGTGACTATGGCTACACCTTC.

The chain has TRBV20-1 and TRBJ1-1; the match to TRBD1 covers 9 bases. The germline V gene encodes CDR1 DFQATT and CDR2 SNEGSKA (reference sequence). The CDR3 sequence is 11 residues long. CDR3 sequence (DNA): TGCAGCACGGACAGGGGCACTGAAGCTTTCTTT. Amino acid sequence: CSTDRGTEAFF.

The V gene is TRBV6-2 or TRBV6-3, the J gene TRBJ2-1; D is unclear. The germline V gene encodes CDR1 MNHEY and CDR2 SVGEGT. Trimming stripped 2 bases from V and 5 bases from J, with 10 bases between. This CDR3 region has 14 residues. CDR3 DNA: TGTGCCAGCAGTTACCCTCTACTGGACAATGAGCAGTTCTTC. Its translation is CASSYPLLDNEQFF.

This CDR3 reads CASSQILSNEKLFF. The CDR3 bases are TGCGCCAGCAGCCAAATCCTATCTAATGAAAAACTGTTTTTT. The chain links TRBV4-1 to TRBJ1-4, with D hard to call. The V and J ends lost 2 bases and 3 bases respectively, with 7 bases between them. Per the germline V gene, CDR1 is MGHRA and CDR2 is YSYEKL. The CDR3 covers 14 residues.

The chain uses TRBV7-9 and TRBJ2-3, with TRBD1 identical over 9 bases. Per the germline V gene, CDR1 is SEHNR and CDR2 is FQNEAQ (reference sequence). The CDR3 length is 14 residues. J lost 5 bases, V lost 5 bases, and 5 bases had no gene match. CDR3 in amino acids: CASSLGTGRDTQYF. CDR3 nucleotides: TGTGCCAGCAGCCTTGGGACAGGGAGAGATACGCAGTATTTT.

The table lists this clone with a count of one. Other nucleotide sequences from this sample produce the same CDR3. This chain uses TRBV3-1 (or the pseudogene TRBV3-2) with TRBJ2-3, with TRBD1 identical over 10 bases. V shed 4 bases, J shed 2 bases, and the junction held 3 bases outside the gene matches. The CDR3 has 15 residues. Per the germline V gene, CDR1 is LGHDT and CDR2 is YNNKEL (reference sequence). The CDR3 region is CASSPGTGVTDTQYF. CDR3 DNA: TGTGCCAGCAGCCCCGGGACAGGGGTCACAGATACGCAGTATTTT.

The genes are TRBV10-3 and TRBJ1-4; D is undetermined. Between the trimmed V and J ends, which lost 0 bases and 13 bases, there was a span of 9 bases. This CDR3 comprises 12 residues. In germline, CDR1 is ENHRY, CDR2 SYGVKD. CDR3 region: CAISESGRRLFF. The CDR3 DNA is TGTGCCATCAGTGAGTCAGGGAGGAGACTGTTTTTT.

The V and J genes are TRBV2 and TRBJ1-1, with a possible D match to TRBD1 (6 bases). Trimming left V 3 bases short and J 8 bases short, with 13 bases between. The CDR3 runs 13 residues. Germline V gives CDR1 SNHLY, CDR2 FYNNEI. The CDR3 sequence: CASSDGGAGEAFF. CDR3 nucleotides: TGTGCCAGCAGTGATGGGGGGGCCGGAGAAGCTTTCTTT.

This chain connects TRBV10-3 to TRBJ2-5; 8 bases are shared with TRBD1. Trimming cost V 7 bases and J 5 bases; bases outside gene matches: 12. Germline-derived CDR1 and CDR2 are ENHRY and SYGVKD. This CDR3 comprises 15 residues. The CDR3 coding sequence is TGTGCCATCAAAGTGGACCCGGGACAGGTGGAGACCCAGTACTTC. Protein sequence: CAIKVDPGQVETQYF.

The V gene is TRBV11-1, the J gene TRBJ2-5; 14 bases line up with TRBD2. Trimming cost V 5 bases and J 5 bases; bases outside gene matches: 7. Germline CDR1 and CDR2: SGHAT and FQDESV (reference sequence). The CDR3 covers 16 residues. The CDR3 reads CASSLWGLAGDETQYF. In DNA form, the CDR3 reads TGTGCCAGCAGCCTATGGGGACTAGCGGGAGATGAGACCCAGTACTTC. Supplemented by reference TRBV11-1 and TRBJ2-5, the full variable domain reads EAEVAQSPRYKITEKSQAVAFWCDPISGHATLYWYRQILGQGPELLVQFQDESVVDDSQLPKDRFSAERLKGVDSTLKIQPAELGDSAMYLCASSLWGLAGDETQYFGPGTRLLVL.

The CDR3 spells CATSGTGNTEAFF. CDR3 DNA: TGTGCCACCAGCGGAACAGGGAACACTGAAGCTTTCTTT. This sequence joins TRBV15 and TRBJ1-1; tentative D call: TRBD1 (5 bases). CDR3 size: 13 residues. The germline gives CDR1 LNHNV, CDR2 YYDKDF (reference sequence). V gave up 5 bases and J gave up 1 base, with 8 bases separating them.

J is TRBJ2-1 and V is TRBV9, with 7 bases fitting TRBD2. Germline V gene data show CDR1 as SGDLS and CDR2 as YYNGEE. CDR3 length: 15 amino acids. V gave up 7 bases and J gave up 0 bases; unmatched junction bases: 7. The chain's CDR3 is CASAREASSYNEQFF. CDR3 sequence (DNA): TGTGCCAGCGCCCGGGAGGCCAGCTCCTACAATGAGCAGTTCTTC.

The rearrangement uses TRBV20-1 and TRBJ2-1, with D perhaps matching TRBD2 (5 bases). The germline V gene has CDR1 DFQATT and CDR2 SNEGSKA (reference sequence). V lost 6 bases and J lost 9, with 12 bases in between. This CDR3 has 11 residues. CDR3 in amino acids: CSAIRETEQFF. The CDR3 DNA sequence: TGCAGTGCGATTAGGGAGACTGAGCAGTTCTTC.

The chain links TRBV6-2 or TRBV6-3 to TRBJ2-7, with a tentative D call TRBD1 (6 bases). The ends were cut back, 6 bases at V and 3 bases at J, with 15 bases in the middle. The germline V gene has CDR1 MNHEY and CDR2 SVGEGT. The CDR3 runs 14 residues. For the CDR3, the DNA is TGTGCCAGCAGCCCCCGGGACATCCTCTACGAGCAGTACTTC. This translates into CASSPRDILYEQYF.

The CDR3 loop reads CASSPWGLPTDTQYF. CDR3 nucleotides: TGCGCCAGCAGTCCTTGGGGACTACCCACAGATACGCAGTATTTT. J is TRBJ2-3 and V is TRBV5-1, with TRBD2 matching 7 bases. The CDR3 length is 15 residues. The junction had 8 bases not matched to a gene; V was cut back by 5 bases and J by 2 bases. Germline-derived CDR1 and CDR2 are SGHRS and YFSETQ.

The rearrangement uses TRBV6-2 or TRBV6-3 and TRBJ2-5, with D tentatively TRBD1 (5 bases). The V and J ends lost 6 bases and 7 bases respectively, with 15 bases between them. The germline gives CDR1 MNHEY, CDR2 SVGEGT. There are 13 residues in the CDR3. CDR3 amino acids: CASSPVRQGTQYF. The CDR3 DNA reads TGTGCCAGCAGCCCTGTGAGGCAGGGGACCCAGTACTTC.

The sample holds a few counts of this clone. The chain joins TRBV9 to TRBJ1-2, with a weak D call TRBD1 (6 bases). Deletions cut 6 bases from V and 6 bases from J, with 18 bases between. The CDR3 is 14 amino acids. Germline CDR1 SGDLS, CDR2 YYNGEE. CDR3 residues: CASTKGGLVDGYTF. For the CDR3, the DNA is TGTGCCAGCACAAAGGGGGGGCTCGTCGATGGCTACACCTTC.

This chain uses TRBV2 with TRBJ2-1; TRBD2 agrees at 9 bases. J gave up 3 bases and V 6 bases, and 0 bases lay outside the gene matches. CDR1 is SNHLY and CDR2 is FYNNEI in the germline V gene. This CDR3 spans 13 amino acids. The CDR3 nucleotides read TGTGCCAGCAGGACTAGCGGCTACAATGAGCAGTTCTTC. Translating gives CASRTSGYNEQFF. Combining the CDR3 with reference TRBV2 and TRBJ2-1 gives the whole variable domain EPEVTQTPSHQVTQMGQEVILRCVPISNHLYFYWYRQILGQKVEFLVSFYNNEISEKSEIFDDQFSVERPDGSNFTLKIRSTKLEDSAMYFCASRTSGYNEQFFGPGTRLTVL.